The entry below gives a single T cell receptor (beta chain) sequence along with its context. Its antigen is currently not known. No quality values exist for individual bases; no much larger clone is one base distant. Using the deep immunoSEQ assay, multiplex PCR amplified TCR CDR3 regions from genomic DNA. Extracted genomic DNA from each cell subset was spread evenly across all wells of several immunoSEQ 96-well plates, with each plate serving as a replicate. For sorted subsets, each replicate PCR was loaded with roughly 0.2 ug genomic DNA, equivalent to approximately 33,000 T cell genomes. Purified libraries were measured with a Qubit 3.0 fluorometer, size-checked on a Bioanalyzer 2100, and measured again with the KAPA Library Quantification kit. Every immunoSEQ 96-well plate was sequenced on a separate single-read 150-cycle Illumina NextSeq 550 flow cell. In the authors' own workflow: The immunoSEQ output contained only junctional sequences without quality scores, so filtering could not match that applied to full-length reads. Sequences were annotated with PyIR, a Python wrapper for IgBLAST v1.9, using IMGT germline references to assign V/J genes and CDR3. Reads were filtered out if the reads had weak V/J assignments (E-value above 1e-6), no CDR3, stop codons, out-of-frame junctions, or ambiguous translated residues. V3J clonotypes were defined as sequences sharing an identical inferred V gene, J gene, and CDR3 amino acid sequence. Percentage overlap between repertoires was calculated by dividing the number of shared unique clonotypes by the size of the smaller repertoire. Three approaches were used to assess repertoire richness: RTK rarefaction, the Chao1 estimator, and Recon v2.1 estimates of unobserved clonotypes. Generation probabilities were computed with OLGA for all TCRbeta clonotypes obtained by the gDNA method from several donors. What TCRdb holds here is the immuneACCESS table cut down to in-frame rearrangements. Part of the clones is not present; checked against another copy, under half of the missing clones reflect an unresolved V gene, and the others are unexplained. V, J and clone size are those of that table, while D and trimming were read from the DNA. The sample has about 1,900,000 clones on record, roughly 94% of them singletons. In total, the top ten clones hold approximately 1% of the sample.

The data derive from a study of shared clonotypes between healthy human individuals (dated by TCRdb to the early 2020s). Looking at the study overall: The cohort included three men and a couple of women between 18 and 49 years of age. Per donor, three plates each were used for CD4 naive and CD4 memory, two for CD8 naive, and one for CD8 memory. Different laboratories and diverse techniques were used to prepare libraries and sequence TCR repertoires, to increase sequencing depth and limit assay-specific biases. Blood TCR repertoires of a handful of healthy adults were deeply sequenced to estimate repertoire size and the extent of clonotype sharing between individuals. Each donor's leukapheresis produced roughly between roughly 0.94 and 9.5 billion PBMCs.

General findings and caveats noted by the study authors: Pairwise subsampling indicated that sequencing depth was expected to affect the degree of clonotype sharing among donors. About 4.5% of naive CD4, around 4% of naive CD8, 2.3% of memory CD4, and approximately 0.39% of memory CD8 clonotypes were shared across several donors. Naive subsets generally had larger estimated clonotype richness than memory subsets. Only blood was sampled, and tissue TCR repertoires likely differ from those in blood. Compared with non-shared clonotypes, clonotypes shared by all four sorted-subset donors had higher generation probabilities. Because the study included only a small number of donors, the genetic and exposure-history diversity represented was limited. Incomplete sequencing was indicated by rarefaction of sorted-subset datasets, despite the large sequencing depth.

CD8 naive samples consisted of CD45RO-negative cells that were positively selected for CCR7, yielding a CD45RA+CCR7+ population without TemRA cells. The donors were healthy, HIV-negative adults who had no recently reported acute infections or vaccinations. Every donor was a Caucasian adult residing in Nashville, Tennessee, USA. Blood was obtained by leukapheresis, after which PBMCs were separated by Ficoll-Histopaque density gradient centrifugation and cryopreserved in liquid nitrogen vapor phase. Purity and quantity of every magnetically sorted T cell population were checked by analytical flow cytometry. Each sorted fraction had its genomic DNA isolated and then quantified by UV absorbance on a Nanodrop 2000c. The germline V gene supplies CDR1 MNHEY and CDR2 SVGAGI. Germline trimming amounts to 5 bases on V and 6 bases on J, with 5 as the count of junction bases outside the gene matches. Reading from cysteine to phenylalanine, the CDR3 counts 13 amino acids. Just the 39-base CDR3 DNA is kept, in frame starting at base 1.

Specimen: naive CD8+ T cells sorted from blood. The sample's cell subset or site, from its label and the paper: CD45RA+CCR7+. The receptor comes from a man aged 18 to 29 in good health. The V gene is TRBV6-5 and the J gene is TRBJ2-7; 9 of the junction bases match TRBD2. CDR3 sequence: CASSVAGEGEQYF. The nucleotide sequence is given as TGTGCCAGCAGTGTAGCGGGAGAGGGCGAGCAGTACTTC.